This TCR beta chain originates from a study of T cells in Graves' hyperthyroidism and ophthalmopathy. Amplification of TCR beta CDR3 regions was performed using RNA transcripts as template. First-round RT-PCR of the TCR CDR3 relied on the HTBI primer set. TCRdb itself ran the multiplex PCR reads through MiXCR, one entry per CDR3 protein. Of around 700,000 distinct CDR3 sequences listed, around a sixth were seen once; the top ten hold roughly 17%. CDR3 size: 13 residues. V lost 3 bases to trimming and J lost 5 bases, with 10 bases between them. Germline V gene sequence: CDR1 SQVTM, CDR2 ANQGSEA. This clonotype appeared a few times.

The chain has TRBV29-1 and TRBJ2-2; D uncertain. The receptor was derived from a woman aged 45 to 65 with Graves' hyperthyroidism that later progressed to Graves' ophthalmopathy. The sample comprised blood. The CDR3 loop is CSVDTPRTGELFF. The CDR3, as DNA: TGCAGCGTTGACACACCAAGGACCGGGGAGCTGTTTTTT.